The 5 T cell receptor beta chains below come from one sample, sequenced in a study of T cells in Graves' hyperthyroidism and ophthalmopathy. Authors of the study amplified TCR beta CDR3 regions from RNA transcripts. The TCR CDR3 was amplified in a first-round RT-PCR using the HTBI primer set. In TCRdb, the multiplex PCR reads were re-called with MiXCR into one record per CDR3 protein. The sample lists over 45,000 distinct CDR3 sequences; around 48% were seen once. The source material was blood. Receptors were obtained from a woman in her twenties or thirties with Graves' ophthalmopathy.

The chain is built from TRBV20-1 and TRBJ1-4; TRBD1 matches at 9 bases. CDR3 length: 15 amino acids. J gave up 8 bases and V 0 bases, and 7 bases lay outside the gene matches. The germline V gene encodes CDR1 DFQATT and CDR2 SNEGSKA (reference sequence). The CDR3 sequence is CSARDPGQGFEKLFF. The CDR3 coding sequence is TGCAGTGCTAGAGATCCGGGACAGGGTTTCGAAAAACTGTTTTTT.

This clonotype has at least ten counts. The chain combines TRBV4-1 with TRBJ1-1; a weak D match, TRBD1 (5 bases). The V end was cut by 0 bases, the J end by 3 bases, with 8 bases between. CDR3 length: 14 residues. CDR1 is MGHRA, CDR2 YSYEKL, per germline. DNA of the CDR3: TGCGCCAGCAGCCAAGATACGGGGGACACTGAAGCTTTCTTT. Its translation is CASSQDTGDTEAFF.

This clonotype was seen repeatedly, ten times or more. The chain employs TRBV24-1 and TRBJ1-4; D gene ambiguous. Germline V CDR1 and CDR2: KGHDR, SFDVKD. The CDR3 is 15 amino acids. Deletions cut 7 bases from V and 4 bases from J, with 15 bases between. CDR3 sequence reads: CATSLGSQHNEKLFF. Written as DNA, the CDR3 is TGTGCCACCAGCCTTGGCAGTCAACATAATGAAAAACTGTTTTTT.

The chain combines TRBV10-3 with TRBJ2-7; possible D gene TRBD1, 6 bases. The CDR3 is 15 amino acids. The ends were cut back, 4 bases at V and 6 bases at J, with 19 bases in the middle. In germline, CDR1 is ENHRY, CDR2 SYGVKD. Here the CDR3 reads CAISVSQGSNREQYF. For the CDR3, the DNA is TGTGCCATCAGTGTATCACAGGGAAGTAATCGCGAGCAGTACTTC.

This clonotype was detected ten times or more. V is TRBV10-3 and J is TRBJ2-5; D gene ambiguous. Germline CDR1 is ENHRY and CDR2 is SYGVKD. This CDR3 has 14 residues. Trimming cost V 0 bases and J 7 bases, with 12 bases left between them. The CDR3 DNA reads TGTGCCATCAGTGAGTCTGTTAGCTGGGGGACCCAGTACTTC. Amino acid sequence: CAISESVSWGTQYF.